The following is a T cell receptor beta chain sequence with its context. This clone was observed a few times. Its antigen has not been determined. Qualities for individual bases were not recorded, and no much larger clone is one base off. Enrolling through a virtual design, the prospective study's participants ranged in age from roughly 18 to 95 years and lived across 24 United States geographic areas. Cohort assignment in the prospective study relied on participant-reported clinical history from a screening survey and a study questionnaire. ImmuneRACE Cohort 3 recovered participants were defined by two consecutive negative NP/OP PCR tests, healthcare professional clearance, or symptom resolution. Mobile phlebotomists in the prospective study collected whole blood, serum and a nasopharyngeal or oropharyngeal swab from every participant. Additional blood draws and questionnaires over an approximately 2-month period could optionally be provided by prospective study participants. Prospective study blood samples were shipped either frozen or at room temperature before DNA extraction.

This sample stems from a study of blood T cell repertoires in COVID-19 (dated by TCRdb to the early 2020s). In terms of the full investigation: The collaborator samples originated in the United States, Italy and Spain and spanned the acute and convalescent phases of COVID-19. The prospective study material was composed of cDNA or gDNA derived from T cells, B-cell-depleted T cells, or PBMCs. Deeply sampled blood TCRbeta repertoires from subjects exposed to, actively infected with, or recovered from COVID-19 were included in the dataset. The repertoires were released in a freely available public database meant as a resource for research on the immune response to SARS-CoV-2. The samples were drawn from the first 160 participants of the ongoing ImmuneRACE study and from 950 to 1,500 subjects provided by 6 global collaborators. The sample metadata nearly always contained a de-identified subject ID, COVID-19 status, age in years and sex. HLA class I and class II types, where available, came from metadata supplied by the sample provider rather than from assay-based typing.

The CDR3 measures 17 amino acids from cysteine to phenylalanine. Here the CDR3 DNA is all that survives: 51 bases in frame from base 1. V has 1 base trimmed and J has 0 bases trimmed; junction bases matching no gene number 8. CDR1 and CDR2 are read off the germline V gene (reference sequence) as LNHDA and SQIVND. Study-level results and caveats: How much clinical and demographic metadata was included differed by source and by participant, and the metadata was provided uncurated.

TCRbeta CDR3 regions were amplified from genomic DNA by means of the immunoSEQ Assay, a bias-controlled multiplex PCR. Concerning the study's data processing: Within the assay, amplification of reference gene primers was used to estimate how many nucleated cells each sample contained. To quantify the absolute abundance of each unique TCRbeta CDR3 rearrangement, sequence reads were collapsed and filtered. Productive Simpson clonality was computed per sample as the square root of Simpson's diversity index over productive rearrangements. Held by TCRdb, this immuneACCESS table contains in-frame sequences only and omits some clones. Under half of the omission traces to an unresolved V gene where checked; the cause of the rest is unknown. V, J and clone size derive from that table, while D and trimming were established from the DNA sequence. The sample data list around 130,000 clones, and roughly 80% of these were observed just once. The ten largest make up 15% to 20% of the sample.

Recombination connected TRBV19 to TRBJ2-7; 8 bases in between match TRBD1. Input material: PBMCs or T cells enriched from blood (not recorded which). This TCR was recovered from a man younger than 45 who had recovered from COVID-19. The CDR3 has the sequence CASSIGRGQGDSYEQYF. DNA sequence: TGTGCCAGTAGTATAGGTAGAGGACAGGGAGACTCCTACGAGCAGTACTTC.